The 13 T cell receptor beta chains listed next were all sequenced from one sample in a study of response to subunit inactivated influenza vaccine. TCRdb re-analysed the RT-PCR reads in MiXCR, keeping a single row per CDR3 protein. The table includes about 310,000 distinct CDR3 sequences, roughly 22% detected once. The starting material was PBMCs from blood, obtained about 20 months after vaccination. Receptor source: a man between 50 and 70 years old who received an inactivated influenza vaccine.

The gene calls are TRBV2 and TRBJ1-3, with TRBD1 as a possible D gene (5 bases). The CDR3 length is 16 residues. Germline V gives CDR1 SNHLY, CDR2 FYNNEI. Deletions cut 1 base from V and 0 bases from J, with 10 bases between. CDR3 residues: CASSEVRQFSGNTIYF. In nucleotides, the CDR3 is TGTGCCAGCAGTGAAGTCAGACAGTTCTCTGGAAACACCATATATTTT.

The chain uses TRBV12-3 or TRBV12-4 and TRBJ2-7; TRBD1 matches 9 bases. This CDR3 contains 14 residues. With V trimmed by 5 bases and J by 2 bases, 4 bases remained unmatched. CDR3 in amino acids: CASSMGQGPYEQYF. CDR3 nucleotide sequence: TGTGCCAGCAGTATGGGACAGGGCCCCTACGAGCAGTACTTC.

The CDR3 region is CSARRGQQPQHF. DNA of the CDR3: TGCAGTGCCCGACGGGGGCAACAGCCCCAGCATTTT. This chain links TRBV20-1 with TRBJ1-5; the D gene is possibly TRBD1 (6 bases). V gave up 6 bases and J gave up 7 bases, with 13 bases separating them. Germline CDR1 reads DFQATT; CDR2 reads SNEGSKA (reference sequence). This CDR3 contains 12 residues.

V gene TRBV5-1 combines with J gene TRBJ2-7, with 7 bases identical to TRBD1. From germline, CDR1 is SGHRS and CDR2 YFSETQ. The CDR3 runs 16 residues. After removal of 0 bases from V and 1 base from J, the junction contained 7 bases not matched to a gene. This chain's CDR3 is CASSLADRAPSYEQYF. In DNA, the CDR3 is TGCGCCAGCAGCTTGGCAGACAGGGCGCCATCCTACGAGCAGTACTTC.

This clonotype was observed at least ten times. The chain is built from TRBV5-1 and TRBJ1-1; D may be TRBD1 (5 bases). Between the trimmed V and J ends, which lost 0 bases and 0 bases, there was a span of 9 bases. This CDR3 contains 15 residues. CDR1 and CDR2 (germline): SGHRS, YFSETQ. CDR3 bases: TGCGCCAGCAGCTTGGCGGGGACTCTGAACACTGAAGCTTTCTTT. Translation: CASSLAGTLNTEAFF.

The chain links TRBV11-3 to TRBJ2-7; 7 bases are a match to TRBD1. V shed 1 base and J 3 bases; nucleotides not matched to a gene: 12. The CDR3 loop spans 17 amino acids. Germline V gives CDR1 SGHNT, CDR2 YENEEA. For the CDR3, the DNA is TGTGCCAGCAGCTTAGGAACCGGACAGGACGAAGACTACGAGCAGTACTTC. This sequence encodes CASSLGTGQDEDYEQYF.

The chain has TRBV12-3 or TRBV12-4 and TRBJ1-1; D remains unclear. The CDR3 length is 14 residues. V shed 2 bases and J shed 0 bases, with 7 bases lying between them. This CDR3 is CASSLNSLNTEAFF. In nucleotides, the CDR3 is TGTGCCAGCAGTTTAAACAGTCTGAACACTGAAGCTTTCTTT.

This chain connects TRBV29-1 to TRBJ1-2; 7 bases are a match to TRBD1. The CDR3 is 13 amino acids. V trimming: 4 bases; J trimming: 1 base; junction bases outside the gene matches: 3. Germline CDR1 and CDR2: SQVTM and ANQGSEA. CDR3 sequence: CSVGQGLNYGYTF. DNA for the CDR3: TGCAGCGTTGGACAGGGACTTAACTATGGCTACACCTTC. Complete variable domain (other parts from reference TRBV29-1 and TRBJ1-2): SAVISQKPSRDICQRGTSLTIQCQVDSQVTMMFWYRQQPGQSLTLIATANQGSEATYESGFVIDKFPISRPNLTFSTLTVSNMSPEDSSIYLCSVGQGLNYGYTFGSGTRLTVV.

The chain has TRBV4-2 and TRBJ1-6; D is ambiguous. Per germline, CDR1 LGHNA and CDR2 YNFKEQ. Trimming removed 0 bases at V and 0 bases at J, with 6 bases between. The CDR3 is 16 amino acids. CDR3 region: CASSQESSSYNSPLHF. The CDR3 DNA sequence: TGTGCCAGCAGCCAAGAGAGCAGCTCCTATAATTCACCCCTCCACTTT.

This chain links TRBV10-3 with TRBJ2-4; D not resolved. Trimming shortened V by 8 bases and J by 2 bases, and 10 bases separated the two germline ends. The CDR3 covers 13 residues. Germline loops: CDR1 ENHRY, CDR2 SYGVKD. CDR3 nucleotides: TGTGCCATCCGAGAGGAGACCAAAAACATTCAGTACTTC. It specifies CAIREETKNIQYF.

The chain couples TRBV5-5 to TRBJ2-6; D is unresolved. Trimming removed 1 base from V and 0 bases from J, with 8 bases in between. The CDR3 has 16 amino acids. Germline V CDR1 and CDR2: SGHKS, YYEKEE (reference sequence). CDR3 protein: CASSLPIYSGANVLTF. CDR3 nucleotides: TGTGCCAGCAGCTTGCCTATTTACTCTGGGGCCAACGTCCTGACTTTC.

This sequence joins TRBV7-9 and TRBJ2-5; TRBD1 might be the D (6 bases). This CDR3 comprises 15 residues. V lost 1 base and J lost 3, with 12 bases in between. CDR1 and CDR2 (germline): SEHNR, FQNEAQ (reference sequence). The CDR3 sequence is CASSLVRDTKETQYF. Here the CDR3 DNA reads TGTGCCAGCAGCTTAGTTAGGGACACGAAAGAGACCCAGTACTTC.

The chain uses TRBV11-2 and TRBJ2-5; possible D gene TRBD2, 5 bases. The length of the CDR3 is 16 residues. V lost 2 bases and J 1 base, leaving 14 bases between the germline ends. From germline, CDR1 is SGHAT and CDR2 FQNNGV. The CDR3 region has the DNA TGTGCCAGCAGCTTATCTTCCTTGGGGAGCCAAGAGACCCAGTACTTC. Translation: CASSLSSLGSQETQYF.